The 10 T cell receptor beta chains reported below all come from one sample, sequenced in a study of cytomegalovirus exposure and HLA in healthy donors. PCR employed 60 Vbeta and 13 Jbeta primers. Sequenced by immunoSEQ multiplex PCR; TCRdb stores in-frame clones only, minus some. The data show around 130,000 clones, 74% seen once. The specimen sequenced was PBMCs. The receptors come from a woman between 50 and 59 years old in good health and CMV-seropositive.

The chain links TRBV7-9 to TRBJ2-2; TRBD2 is a possible D gene (6 bases). The V end lost 6 bases, the J end lost 4 bases, and 15 bases lay between the germline ends. Germline CDR1 and CDR2: SEHNR and FQNEAQ (reference sequence). The CDR3 runs to 15 residues. The chain's CDR3 is CASRGRTILTGELFF. The DNA for the CDR3 is TGTGCCAGCAGGGGAAGGACTATACTCACCGGGGAGCTGTTTTTT. Using reference TRBV7-9 and TRBJ2-2 for the parts outside the CDR3, the full variable domain is DTGVSQNPRHKITKRGQNVTFRCDPISEHNRLYWYRQTLGQGPEFLTYFQNEAQLEKSRLLSDRFSAERPKGSFSTLEIQRTEQGDSAMYLCASRGRTILTGELFFGEGSRLTVL.

This chain connects TRBV9 to TRBJ2-3; D not resolved. Trimming pared 4 bases from V and 3 bases from J, leaving 12 bases between. CDR3 length: 14 residues. CDR1 and CDR2 from the germline V gene are SGDLS and YYNGEE. CDR3 residues: CASSLGRPTDTQYF. Written as DNA, the CDR3 is TGTGCCAGCAGCTTAGGGCGGCCTACAGATACGCAGTATTTT.

CDR3 in amino acids: CASSSGAFGTGELFF. DNA of the CDR3: TGTGCCAGCAGCTCAGGGGCTTTCGGCACCGGGGAGCTGTTTTTT. This chain uses TRBV7-9 with TRBJ2-2, with D possibly being TRBD1 (6 bases). The CDR3 runs 15 residues. Germline CDR1 reads SEHNR; CDR2 reads FQNEAQ (reference sequence). The V and J ends lost 4 bases and 4 bases respectively, with 13 bases between them. Looking up the rest from reference TRBV7-9 and TRBJ2-2 gives the full variable domain: DTGVSQNPRHKITKRGQNVTFRCDPISEHNRLYWYRQTLGQGPEFLTYFQNEAQLEKSRLLSDRFSAERPKGSFSTLEIQRTEQGDSAMYLCASSSGAFGTGELFFGEGSRLTVL.

The chain combines TRBV6-5 with TRBJ1-5; D gene ambiguous. Germline V CDR1 and CDR2: MNHEY, SVGAGI. Trimming took 6 bases from V and 3 from J, leaving 9 bases between them. This CDR3 contains 13 residues. This chain's CDR3 is CASRRDTNQPQHF. The CDR3 nucleotides are TGTGCCAGCAGGCGGGATACCAATCAGCCCCAGCATTTT.

With respect to this clone: The identical CDR3 is also encoded by other nucleotide sequences in the sample. The chain carries TRBV5-1 and TRBJ2-5; D gene unclear. The CDR3 is 12 amino acids. V was shortened by 4 bases and J by 1 base, with 5 bases between the two germline ends. Germline V gene data show CDR1 as SGHRS and CDR2 as YFSETQ. CDR3 protein: CASSLPQETQYF. In nucleotides, the CDR3 is TGCGCCAGCAGCCTCCCCCAAGAGACCCAGTACTTC.

The J gene is TRBJ2-7, the V gene TRBV5-1; TRBD1 matches at 10 bases. The length of the CDR3 is 13 residues. The V gene's germline CDR1 is SGHRS and CDR2 YFSETQ. V trimming: 7 bases; J trimming: 6 bases; junction bases outside the gene matches: 7. CDR3 bases: TGCGCCAGCGTTCGGACAGGGGGAGGCGAGCAGTACTTC. It translates to CASVRTGGGEQYF.

This clone was detected once. Written as DNA, the CDR3 is TGCGCCAGCAGCCAAGATGGAGGAGCGGGGGTAAAAGATACGCAGTATTTT. The encoded protein is CASSQDGGAGVKDTQYF. V is TRBV4-1 and J is TRBJ2-3; 8 bases map to TRBD2. The CDR3 extends over 17 amino acids. The V and J ends lost 0 bases and 5 bases, in that order; junction bases with no gene match: 10. Germline V gene sequence: CDR1 MGHRA, CDR2 YSYEKL.

The chain couples TRBV19 to TRBJ1-5; 10 positions match TRBD1. The CDR3 loop spans 15 amino acids. With V trimmed by 4 bases and J by 4 bases, 4 bases remained unmatched. Germline CDR1 and CDR2: LNHDA and SQIVND (reference sequence). The CDR3 spells CASSSLDRGNQPQHF. DNA of the CDR3: TGTGCCAGTAGTAGCCTGGACAGGGGGAATCAGCCCCAGCATTTT.

This chain uses TRBV7-6 with TRBJ2-1; TRBD2 agrees at 11 bases. The J segment lost 9 bases and the V segment lost 1 base, leaving 8 bases of the junction unmatched. CDR3 length equals 16 residues. Germline V gene sequence: CDR1 SGHVS, CDR2 FNYEAQ. The CDR3 protein is CASSLGSGGGGVEQFF. DNA of the CDR3: TGTGCCAGCAGCTTAGGTAGCGGGGGGGGCGGGGTTGAGCAGTTCTTC.

The rearrangement links TRBV6-4 to TRBJ2-3; D gene unclear. CDR1 is MRHNA and CDR2 is SNTAGT in the germline V gene. The CDR3 has 15 residues. Deletions cut 3 bases from V and 3 bases from J, with 13 bases between. CDR3 protein: CASSERSGFTDTQYF. DNA of the CDR3: TGTGCCAGCAGTGAACGTTCAGGCTTTACAGATACGCAGTATTTT.